The 21 T cell receptor beta chains below come from one sample, sequenced in a study of CD8+CD57+ T cells in acquired aplastic anemia. Profiles of TCR beta VDJ and CDR3 were generated from a genomic DNA template. Each CDR3 protein is one row after TCRdb ran MiXCR on the reads. The data show approximately 270,000 distinct CDR3 sequences, about 56% seen once. The sample consisted of sorted CD4+, CD8+, or CD8+CD57+ T cells (not recorded which) from PBMCs. The receptors shown here come from a human donor with severe aplastic anemia or a healthy control (not recorded which).

This clonotype has a single count. V usage is TRBV10-3 and J usage is TRBJ2-1; tentative D call: TRBD2 (6 bases). Trimming took 3 bases from V and 0 from J, leaving 15 bases between them. The CDR3 runs to 17 residues. Germline values: CDR1 ENHRY, CDR2 SYGVKD. The CDR3 sequence: CAISDVSGTYSYNEQFF. CDR3 bases: TGTGCCATCAGTGACGTTTCCGGGACTTACTCCTACAATGAGCAGTTCTTC.

The rearrangement links TRBV12-3 or TRBV12-4 to TRBJ2-2, with TRBD1 matching 8 bases. J gave up 3 bases and V 5 bases, and 5 bases lay outside the gene matches. The CDR3 totals 15 residues. CDR3 residues: CASSPGQGDTGELFF. In nucleotides, the CDR3 is TGTGCCAGCAGTCCAGGACAGGGTGACACCGGGGAGCTGTTTTTT.

This clonotype has only a few counts. The chain has TRBV2 and TRBJ2-5, with unresolved D. The V and J ends lost 4 bases and 3 bases respectively, with 9 bases between them. CDR1 and CDR2 (germline): SNHLY, FYNNEI. This CDR3 comprises 13 residues. CDR3 in amino acids: CASSVNSKETQYF. Here the CDR3 DNA reads TGTGCCAGCAGTGTGAATTCCAAAGAGACCCAGTACTTC. Variable domain in full (rest from reference TRBV2 and TRBJ2-5): EPEVTQTPSHQVTQMGQEVILRCVPISNHLYFYWYRQILGQKVEFLVSFYNNEISEKSEIFDDQFSVERPDGSNFTLKIRSTKLEDSAMYFCASSVNSKETQYFGPGTRLLVL.

J is TRBJ2-7 and V is TRBV7-9, with 8 nucleotides matching TRBD2. Germline V gene lookup returns CDR1 SEHNR and CDR2 FQNEAQ (reference sequence). The CDR3 loop spans 13 amino acids. Trimming cost V 10 bases and J 6 bases; bases outside gene matches: 11. The CDR3 region has the DNA TGTGCCACCGCCGGGGGGGCAGGGGTCGAGCAGTACTTC. It encodes CATAGGAGVEQYF.

This clonotype was detected a few times. J is TRBJ2-7 and V is TRBV5-1; no definite D call. Per the germline V gene, CDR1 is SGHRS and CDR2 is YFSETQ. The CDR3 contains 14 residues. V shed 3 bases and J shed 2 bases, with 12 bases lying between them. The DNA for the CDR3 is TGCGCCAGCAGCTCCCAGGCAGCAACCTACGAGCAGTACTTC. Translated: CASSSQAATYEQYF.

The rearrangement links TRBV7-4 to TRBJ2-1; TRBD2 matches at 8 bases. The germline CDR1 and CDR2 sequences are SGHVT and SQSDAQ. The CDR3 has 14 amino acids. Trimming removed 5 bases from V and 9 bases from J; junction bases left unmatched: 9. Here the CDR3 DNA reads TGTGCCAGCAGCCCCGGGGGGGCCAGCGGTGAGCAGTTCTTC. It encodes CASSPGGASGEQFF.

The rearrangement joins TRBV19 to TRBJ2-3; no firm D call. The CDR3 has 18 amino acids. The V gene's germline CDR1 is LNHDA and CDR2 SQIVND (reference sequence). The V gene lost 5 bases and the J gene lost 2 bases, with 23 bases spanning the gap. The CDR3 coding sequence is TGTGCCAGTAGTTGGGCCTTTTCGTCCGGCATTTACACAGATACGCAGTATTTT. Translation gives CASSWAFSSGIYTDTQYF.

The CDR3 DNA sequence: TGTGCCAGTAGTACGCTGGCGGGGAGCACTGAAGCTTTCTTT. It codes for CASSTLAGSTEAFF. The chain joins TRBV19 to TRBJ1-1; D ambiguous. The CDR3 runs 14 residues. V was cut by 4 bases and J by 4 bases, with 13 bases left in between. Germline CDR1 reads LNHDA; CDR2 reads SQIVND (reference sequence).

The count of this clonotype is one. A much larger clone lies one base from this, so it may be a read error. CDR3 amino acids: CVSSQGDLSTDTQYF. CDR3 nucleotide sequence: TGTGTCAGCAGCCAAGGGGACCTGAGCACAGATACGCAGTATTTT. This chain connects TRBV3-1 to TRBJ2-3, with D perhaps assigned TRBD1 or TRBD2 (5 bases each). The CDR3 contains 15 residues. Germline CDR1 is LGHDT and CDR2 is YNNKEL (reference sequence).

Many counts were recorded for this clonotype. This sequence joins TRBV5-1 and TRBJ1-1, with D tentatively TRBD1 (6 bases). The CDR3 is made up of 14 amino acids. V lost 4 bases to trimming and J lost 6 bases, with 16 bases between them. Germline V CDR1 and CDR2: SGHRS, YFSETQ. The CDR3 spells CASSPPGGLSEAFF. The CDR3 DNA follows: TGCGCCAGCAGCCCGCCCGGGGGCCTCTCTGAAGCTTTCTTT.

The chain is built from TRBV19 and TRBJ2-1; a possible D gene is TRBD1 (5 bases). This CDR3 has 15 amino acids. Looked up from germline, CDR1 is LNHDA and CDR2 is SQIVND (reference sequence). The V end was cut by 0 bases, the J end by 4 bases, with 10 bases between. The CDR3 here is CASSIEVGRYNEQFF. In DNA, the CDR3 is TGTGCCAGTAGTATAGAAGTGGGGCGATACAATGAGCAGTTCTTC.

This clonotype was seen many times. This chain joins TRBV9 and TRBJ2-2, with a possible D match to TRBD1 (6 bases). The V end was cut by 0 bases, the J end by 0 bases, with 9 bases between. The CDR3 length is 16 residues. CDR1 is SGDLS and CDR2 is YYNGEE in the germline V gene. The CDR3 DNA reads TGTGCCAGCAGCGTAGCTGCAGGGGCGAACACCGGGGAGCTGTTTTTT. Translated: CASSVAAGANTGELFF. Based on the CDR3 plus reference TRBV9 and TRBJ2-2, the full variable domain is DSGVTQTPKHLITATGQRVTLRCSPRSGDLSVYWYQQSLDQGLQFLIQYYNGEERAKGNILERFSAQQFPDLHSELNLSSLELGDSALYFCASSVAAGANTGELFFGEGSRLTVL.

V is TRBV10-3 and J is TRBJ2-1; D uncertain. Trimming removed 6 bases from V and 7 bases from J, with 16 bases in between. This CDR3 is 14 amino acids long. Germline-derived CDR1 and CDR2 are ENHRY and SYGVKD. The CDR3 loop reads CAIRSDTVRNEQFF. Written as DNA, the CDR3 is TGTGCCATCAGGAGCGACACCGTCCGTAATGAGCAGTTCTTC.

Remarks on this clonotype: The junction and the germline gene differ at one end; a read error may be behind it. CDR3 region: CASSDPGSQGTQYF. The CDR3, as DNA: TGTGCCAGCAGTGATCCAGGGAGCCAAGGGACCCAGTACTTC. The V gene is TRBV25-1, the J gene TRBJ2-5; TRBD1 or TRBD2 may be the D gene (5 bases each). The V gene's germline CDR1 is MGHDK and CDR2 SYGVNS. This CDR3 has 14 residues.

This rearrangement joins TRBV15 to TRBJ2-6; D gene ambiguous. The CDR3 has 16 residues. Germline assignment: CDR1 LNHNV and CDR2 YYDKDF (reference sequence). V lost 0 bases and J 0 bases, leaving 6 bases between the germline ends. In nucleotides, the CDR3 is TGTGCCACCAGCAGAGATATAAGCTCTGGGGCCAACGTCCTGACTTTC. This codes for CATSRDISSGANVLTF.

The chain carries TRBV20-1 and TRBJ2-7, with 8 bases identical to TRBD2. CDR3 length: 14 residues. From germline, CDR1 is DFQATT and CDR2 SNEGSKA (reference sequence). The junction had 4 bases not matched to a gene; V was cut back by 3 bases and J by 0 bases. CDR3 coding DNA: TGCAGTGCTAGCGGGAGGGAGGGCTCCTACGAGCAGTACTTC. Its protein is CSASGREGSYEQYF.

This sequence joins TRBV24-1 and TRBJ1-5; D not certain. Germline-derived CDR1 and CDR2 are KGHDR and SFDVKD. The CDR3 is 12 amino acids. Trimming stripped 3 bases from V and 8 bases from J, with 7 bases between. CDR3 protein: CATSDQDKPQHF. CDR3 DNA sequence: TGTGCCACCAGTGATCAAGACAAGCCCCAGCATTTT.

The rearrangement joins TRBV20-1 to TRBJ2-5, with 13 bases identical to TRBD2. The end of the DNA fits TRBJ2-7 better, so the J call may be wrong. Germline V gene sequence: CDR1 DFQATT, CDR2 SNEGSKA (reference sequence). The CDR3 covers 16 residues. The CDR3 DNA follows: TGCAGTGCTAGATTACTAGCGGGGGGGCCAGGCTACGAGCAGTACTTC. The encoded protein is CSARLLAGGPGYEQYF.

This clonotype was seen a single time. The V call is TRBV12-5, the J call TRBJ2-1, with TRBD1 matching over 9 bases. There are 15 residues in the CDR3. Per germline, CDR1 LGHNT and CDR2 FRNRAP. J gave up 5 bases and V 1 base, and 3 bases lay outside the gene matches. The DNA of the CDR3 is TGTGCTAGTGGTTTGGGCGGGACAGGGCACAATGAGCAGTTCTTC. Translation: CASGLGGTGHNEQFF.

The chain uses TRBV12-3 or TRBV12-4 and TRBJ2-5, with 8 bases lining up with TRBD1. The J segment lost 1 base and the V segment lost 8 bases, leaving 3 bases of the junction unmatched. CDR3 length: 13 amino acids. CDR3 loop: CASQDRVQETQYF. CDR3 in DNA: TGTGCCAGCCAGGACAGGGTCCAAGAGACCCAGTACTTC.

This chain links TRBV7-3 with TRBJ2-1; 14 bases are a match to TRBD2. The CDR3 covers 15 residues. Per germline, CDR1 SGHTA and CDR2 FQGTGA. The J segment lost 6 bases and the V segment lost 4 bases, leaving 2 bases of the junction unmatched. CDR3 DNA: TGTGCCAGCAGCTCGGGACTAGCGGGGGTCAATGAGCAGTTCTTC. It is translated as CASSSGLAGVNEQFF.